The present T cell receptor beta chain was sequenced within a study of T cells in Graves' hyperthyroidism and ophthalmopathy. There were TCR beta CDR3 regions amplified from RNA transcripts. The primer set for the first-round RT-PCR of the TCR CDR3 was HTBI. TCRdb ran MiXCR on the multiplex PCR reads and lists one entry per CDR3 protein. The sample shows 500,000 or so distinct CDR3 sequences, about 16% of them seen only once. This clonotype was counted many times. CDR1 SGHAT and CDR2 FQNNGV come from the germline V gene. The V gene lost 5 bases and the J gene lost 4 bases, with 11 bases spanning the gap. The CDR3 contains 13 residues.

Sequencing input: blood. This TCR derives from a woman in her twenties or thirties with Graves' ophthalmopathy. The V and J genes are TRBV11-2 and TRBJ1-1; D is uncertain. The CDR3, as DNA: TGTGCCAGCAGCCTCGCGGTAACCACTGAAGCTTTCTTT. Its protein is CASSLAVTTEAFF. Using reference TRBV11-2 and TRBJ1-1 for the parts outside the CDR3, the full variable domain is EAGVAQSPRYKIIEKRQSVAFWCNPISGHATLYWYQQILGQGPKLLIQFQNNGVVDDSQLPKDRFSAERLKGVDSTLKIQPAKLEDSAVYLCASSLAVTTEAFFGQGTRLTVV.